A selection of T cell receptor beta chains follows, all from one sample in a study of chemoradiotherapy in HPV16-positive cancers. Assay: immunoSEQ multiplex PCR; the TCRdb copy retains only in-frame clones and omits some. The sample shows about 39,000 clones, more than 75% of them seen only once. This specimen was blood, taken from a patient who underwent chemoradiotherapy. All receptors derive from a human donor with HPV-associated anogenital cancer. The CDR3 runs from the conserved cysteine through the conserved F or W. A D gene is named only where the DNA matches it firmly. The size of a clone is reported for some rows only, either as once, few or many, or as a class for expanded clones.

j_gene,d_gene,abundance,v_gene,CDR3nt,CDR3aa
TRBJ1-2,.,few,TRBV6-5,TGTGCCAGCAGTCCTCAGGGTGTACGAAACTATGGCTACACCTTC,CASSPQGVRNYGYTF
TRBJ1-1,TRBD1,.,TRBV18,TGTGCCAGCTCGCGGATACGGACAGGCACTGAAGCTTTCTTT,CASSRIRTGTEAFF
TRBJ1-5,.,.,TRBV5-4,TGTGCCAGCAGTTTCGGCAGTTCCGATCAGCCCCAGCATTTT,CASSFGSSDQPQHF
TRBJ1-1,.,once,TRBV4-1,TGCGCCAGCAGCCAATTCCAGGGAGGTCCTGAAGCTTTCTTT,CASSQFQGGPEAFF
TRBJ2-7,.,.,TRBV9,TGTGCCAGCTCGTCGGAGGCAGGGTCAACCTACGAGCAGTACTTC,CASSSEAGSTYEQYF
TRBJ2-3,TRBD1,.,TRBV2,TGTGCCAGCACAACAGGGGGGATGTCTAGCACAGATACGCAGTATTTT,CASTTGGMSSTDTQYF
TRBJ2-5,.,.,TRBV19,TGTGCCAGTAGCCCCGCGTCGGCTCAAGAGACCCAGTACTTC,CASSPASAQETQYF
TRBJ2-2,TRBD1,.,TRBV7-9,TGTGCCAGCAGCTCCCAGGGGGCGGCTCATAACGGGGAGCTGTTTTTT,CASSSQGAAHNGELFF
TRBJ2-4,.,.,TRBV6-6,TGTGCCAGCAGCCTGCCGGGGGAAGGGGCCAAAAACATTCAGTACTTC,CASSLPGEGAKNIQYF
TRBJ1-2,.,medium-sized,TRBV15,TGTGCCACCAGCAGCGGGGAGGGGAAGGGTTACGGCTACACCTTC,CATSSGEGKGYGYTF
TRBJ1-3,TRBD1,.,TRBV30,TGTGCCTGGAGCGCCTTCGGGTGGACAGGGGGCGTTGACTCTGGAAACACCATATATTTT,CAWSAFGWTGGVDSGNTIYF
TRBJ2-7,TRBD1,.,TRBV15,TGTGCCACCAGCAGAGACAGGGGGTTCAACGAGCAGTACTTC,CATSRDRGFNEQYF
TRBJ1-2,TRBD1,.,TRBV7-8,TGTGCCAGCAGCACAGGACAGGGGGTATATGGCTACACCTTC,CASSTGQGVYGYTF
TRBJ1-1,.,.,TRBV4-3,TGCGCCAGCAGCCCGGCGGAGGGGGGGCGGACGACTGAAGCTTTCTTT,CASSPAEGGRTTEAFF
TRBJ2-2,.,.,TRBV10-3,TGTGCCATCAGTGAGCTTAGGTCATCTAACACCGGGGAGCTGTTTTTT,CAISELRSSNTGELFF
TRBJ1-1,.,.,TRBV11-2,TGTGCCAGCAGTACAGGGCCTGAAGCTTTCTTT,CASSTGPEAFF
TRBJ2-5,TRBD1,.,TRBV6-1,TGTGCCGGAACCGGGACAGGGATGCAGACCCAGTACTTC,CAGTGTGMQTQYF
TRBJ2-3,.,.,TRBV5-5,TGTGCCAGCAGCGGGGGCAGGATGGCAGGGAGAGATACGCAGTATTTT,CASSGGRMAGRDTQYF
TRBJ1-2,.,.,TRBV7-9,TGTGCCAGCAGCTTAGATACGGCGAGGAGAGGCTACACCTTC,CASSLDTARRGYTF